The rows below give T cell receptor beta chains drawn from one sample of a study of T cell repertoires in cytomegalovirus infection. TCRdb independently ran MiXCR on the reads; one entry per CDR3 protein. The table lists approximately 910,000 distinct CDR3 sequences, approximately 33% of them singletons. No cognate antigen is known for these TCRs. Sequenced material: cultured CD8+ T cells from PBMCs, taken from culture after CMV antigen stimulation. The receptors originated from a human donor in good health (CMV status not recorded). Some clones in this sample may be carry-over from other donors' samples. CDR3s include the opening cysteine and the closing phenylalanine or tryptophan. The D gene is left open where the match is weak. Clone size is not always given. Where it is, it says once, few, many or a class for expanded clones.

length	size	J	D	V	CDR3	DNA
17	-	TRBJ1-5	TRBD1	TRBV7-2	CASSPRDRVYSNQPQHF	TGTGCCAGCAGCCCCCGGGACAGGGTATATAGCAATCAGCCCCAGCATTTT
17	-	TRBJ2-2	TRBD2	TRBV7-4	CASSLWGLAEPGGELFF	TGTGCCAGCAGCTTATGGGGACTAGCGGAGCCTGGCGGGGAGCTGTTTTTT
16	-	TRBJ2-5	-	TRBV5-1	CASSLEALGPGETQYF	TGCGCCAGCAGCTTGGAGGCGCTGGGCCCTGGGGAGACCCAGTACTTC
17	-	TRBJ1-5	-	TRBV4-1	CASSQDIPGEIPGPQHF	TGCGCCAGCAGCCAAGATATTCCGGGAGAAATACCCGGGCCCCAGCATTTT
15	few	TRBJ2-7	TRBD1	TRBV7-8	CASSLGQGASGEQYF	TGTGCCAGCAGCTTAGGGCAGGGGGCCTCCGGGGAGCAGTACTTC
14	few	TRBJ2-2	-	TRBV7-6	CASSFLGTYGELFF	TGTGCCAGCAGCTTCCTTGGGACTTACGGGGAGCTGTTTTTT
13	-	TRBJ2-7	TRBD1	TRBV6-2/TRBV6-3	CASRTGFWYEQYF	TGTGCCAGCAGGACAGGGTTTTGGTACGAGCAGTACTTC
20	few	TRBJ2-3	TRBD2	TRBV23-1	CASSQGSGLAGEVNTDTQYF	TGCGCCAGCAGTCAGGGGTCCGGACTAGCGGGGGAGGTAAACACAGATACGCAGTATTTT
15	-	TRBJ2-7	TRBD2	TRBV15	CATSTGLAGTYEQYF	TGTGCCACCAGCACAGGACTAGCGGGGACCTACGAGCAGTACTTC
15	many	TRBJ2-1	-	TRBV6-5	CASSHDTSSYNEQFF	TGTGCCAGCAGTCACGACACTAGCTCCTACAATGAGCAGTTCTTC
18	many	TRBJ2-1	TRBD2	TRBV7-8	CASSSLLLAGGSYNEQFF	TGTGCCAGCAGCTCACTACTTCTAGCGGGGGGCTCCTACAATGAGCAGTTCTTC
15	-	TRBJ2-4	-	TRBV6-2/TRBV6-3	CASSSRQLAKNIQYF	TGTGCCAGCAGTTCCCGACAGCTAGCCAAAAACATTCAGTACTTC
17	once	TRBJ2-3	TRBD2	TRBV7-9	CASIGWMASGGTDTQYF	TGTGCCAGCATCGGGTGGATGGCTAGCGGGGGGACAGATACGCAGTATTTT
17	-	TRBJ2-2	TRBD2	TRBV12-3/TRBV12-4	CASSFLAGAPGSGELFF	TGTGCCAGCAGTTTTCTAGCGGGGGCCCCTGGGAGCGGGGAGCTGTTTTTT
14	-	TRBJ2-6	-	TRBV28	CANSSPRHANVLTF	TGTGCCAACAGCAGTCCCCGACATGCCAACGTCCTGACTTTC
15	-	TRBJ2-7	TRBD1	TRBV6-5	CASSYLQRGQDEQYF	TGTGCCAGCAGTTACTTACAAAGGGGGCAGGACGAGCAGTACTTC
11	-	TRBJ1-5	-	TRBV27	CASSLAQPQHF	TGTGCCAGCAGTTTGGCCCAGCCCCAGCATTTT
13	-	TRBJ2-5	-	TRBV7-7	CASSYGREETQYF	TGTGCTAGCAGCTATGGCAGGGAAGAGACCCAGTACTTC
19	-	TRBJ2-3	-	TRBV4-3	CASSQWRQEVLEDTDTQYF	TGCGCCAGCAGCCAATGGCGACAGGAAGTTTTGGAAGACACAGATACGCAGTATTTT
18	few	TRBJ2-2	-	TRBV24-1	CATSDVGGRTTNTGELFF	TGTGCCACCAGTGACGTGGGGGGACGTACCACGAACACCGGGGAGCTGTTTTTT
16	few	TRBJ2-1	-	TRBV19	CASSISGTSSYNEQFF	TGTGCCAGTAGTATCTCGGGCACAAGCTCCTACAATGAGCAGTTCTTC
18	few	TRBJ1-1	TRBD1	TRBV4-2	CASSQDPRDRYMNTEAFF	TGTGCCAGCAGCCAAGATCCGAGGGACAGATACATGAACACTGAAGCTTTCTTT
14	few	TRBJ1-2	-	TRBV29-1	CSVEDLATVRGYTF	TGCAGCGTTGAAGATCTGGCGACAGTCCGGGGCTACACCTTC
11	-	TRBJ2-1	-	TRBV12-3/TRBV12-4	CASNSRDGPFF	TGTGCCAGCAATTCCCGGGACGGACCCTTCTTC
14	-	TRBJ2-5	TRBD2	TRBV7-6	CASSWRGGQETQYF	TGTGCCAGCAGCTGGCGGGGGGGCCAAGAGACCCAGTACTTC
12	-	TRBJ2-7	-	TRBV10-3	CAIHTQSGEQYF	TGTGCCATACATACCCAGTCCGGAGAGCAGTACTTC
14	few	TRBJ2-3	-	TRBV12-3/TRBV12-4	CASTPRGAGDTQYF	TGTGCCAGCACCCCACGGGGGGCGGGTGATACGCAGTATTTT
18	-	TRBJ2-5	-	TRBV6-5	CASSYSSWEGLAQETQYF	TGTGCCAGCAGTTACTCCTCATGGGAAGGTCTTGCCCAAGAGACCCAGTACTTC
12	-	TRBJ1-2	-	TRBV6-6	CASSPNTYGYTF	TGTGCCAGCAGTCCAAATACCTATGGCTACACCTTC
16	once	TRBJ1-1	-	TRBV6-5	CASSLSLGDAGTEAFF	TGTGCCAGCAGTCTTAGTTTGGGGGATGCGGGCACTGAAGCTTTCTTT
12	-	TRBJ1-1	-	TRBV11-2	CASSWRGGEAFF	TGTGCCAGCAGCTGGAGGGGGGGGGAGGCTTTCTTT
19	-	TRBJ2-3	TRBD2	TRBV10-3	CAIRAPLEGGLAFTDTQYF	TGTGCCATCAGGGCTCCCCTTGAGGGGGGACTAGCGTTCACAGATACGCAGTATTTT
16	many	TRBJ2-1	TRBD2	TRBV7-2	CASTPGLAGGGNEQFF	TGTGCCAGCACCCCCGGACTAGCGGGGGGTGGGAATGAGCAGTTCTTC
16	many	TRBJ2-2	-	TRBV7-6	CASSLILGDATGELFF	TGTGCCAGCAGCTTGATCCTGGGAGACGCCACCGGGGAGCTGTTTTTT
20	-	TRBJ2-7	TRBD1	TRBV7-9	CASSPDRDRVAPQGIYEQYF	TGTGCCAGCAGCCCCGACCGAGACAGGGTGGCTCCCCAAGGGATATACGAGCAGTACTTC
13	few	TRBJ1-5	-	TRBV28	CASSFPNNQPQHF	TGTGCCAGCAGTTTCCCCAACAATCAGCCCCAGCATTTT
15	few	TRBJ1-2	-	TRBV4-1	CASSQVTGLSYGYTF	TGCGCCAGCAGCCAAGTCACGGGGCTCAGCTATGGCTACACCTTC
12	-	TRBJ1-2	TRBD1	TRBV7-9	CATTDRVYGYTF	TGTGCCACCACGGACAGGGTCTATGGCTACACCTTC
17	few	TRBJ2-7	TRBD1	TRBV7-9	CASSSPEDRDRAYEQYF	TGTGCCAGCAGCTCGCCCGAAGACCGGGACAGGGCCTACGAGCAGTACTTC
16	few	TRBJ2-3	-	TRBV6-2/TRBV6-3	CASSSKWRQSTDTQYF	TGTGCCAGCAGCTCTAAGTGGAGACAAAGCACAGATACGCAGTATTTT
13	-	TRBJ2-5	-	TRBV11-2	CASSLNMKETQYF	TGTGCCAGCAGCTTAAACATGAAGGAGACCCAGTACTTC
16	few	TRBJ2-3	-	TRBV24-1	CATSDSYTDYTDTQYF	TGTGCCACCAGTGATTCATACACAGATTACACAGATACGCAGTATTTT
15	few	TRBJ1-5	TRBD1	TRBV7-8	CASSLEHRGDQPQHF	TGTGCCAGCAGCTTGGAGCACAGGGGCGATCAGCCCCAGCATTTT
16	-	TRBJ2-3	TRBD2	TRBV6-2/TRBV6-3	CASSSLSRGGLDTQYF	TGTGCCAGCAGTTCCCTTAGCCGGGGGGGTTTGGATACGCAGTATTTT
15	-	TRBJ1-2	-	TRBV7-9	CASSLVSSTNYGYTF	TGTGCCAGCAGCTTAGTTTCCTCGACGAACTATGGCTACACCTTC
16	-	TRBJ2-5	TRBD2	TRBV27	CASSVLSGGARETQYF	TGTGCCAGCAGTGTCCTTAGCGGGGGGGCCCGAGAGACCCAGTACTTC
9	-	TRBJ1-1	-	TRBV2	CASRPGPCF	TGTGCCAGCAGGCCGGGACCTTGCTTT
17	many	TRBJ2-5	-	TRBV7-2	CASSPAPGDLYQETQYF	TGTGCCAGCAGCCCCGCCCCGGGGGACCTGTACCAAGAGACCCAGTACTTC
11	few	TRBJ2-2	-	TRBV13	CASMKTGELFF	TGTGCCAGCATGAAAACCGGGGAGCTGTTTTTT
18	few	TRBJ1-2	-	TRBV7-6	CASSATKFSEVANYGYTF	TGTGCCAGCAGCGCCACCAAATTTTCTGAAGTTGCTAACTATGGCTACACCTTC
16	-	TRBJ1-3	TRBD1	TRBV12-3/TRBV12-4	CASSFWLGGERNTIYF	TGTGCCAGCAGTTTTTGGTTAGGGGGCGAGAGAAACACCATATATTTT
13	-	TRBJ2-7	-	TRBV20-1	CSARDLLTSEQYF	TGCAGTGCTAGAGATCTGCTGACTAGCGAGCAGTACTTC
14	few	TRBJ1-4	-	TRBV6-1	CASSLRQNGEKLFF	TGTGCCAGCAGTCTCCGACAGAATGGAGAAAAACTGTTTTTT
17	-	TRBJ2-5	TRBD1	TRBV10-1	CASSEETGVGGQETQYF	TGCGCCAGCAGTGAGGAGACAGGGGTAGGGGGCCAAGAGACCCAGTACTTC